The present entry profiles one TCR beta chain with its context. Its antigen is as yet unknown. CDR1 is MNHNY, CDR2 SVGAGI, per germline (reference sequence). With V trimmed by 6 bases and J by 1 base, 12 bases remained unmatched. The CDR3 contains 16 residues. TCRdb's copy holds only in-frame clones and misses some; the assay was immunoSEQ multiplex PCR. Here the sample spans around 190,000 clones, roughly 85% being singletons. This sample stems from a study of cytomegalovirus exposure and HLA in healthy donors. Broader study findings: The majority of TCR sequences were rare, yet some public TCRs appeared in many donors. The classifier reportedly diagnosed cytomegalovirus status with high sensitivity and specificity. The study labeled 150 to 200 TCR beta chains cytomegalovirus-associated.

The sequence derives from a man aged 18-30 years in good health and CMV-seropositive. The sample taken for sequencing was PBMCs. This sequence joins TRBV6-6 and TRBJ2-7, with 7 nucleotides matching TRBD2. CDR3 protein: CASRKPSGVESYEQYF. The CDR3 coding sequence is TGTGCCAGCAGGAAACCTAGCGGAGTGGAGTCCTACGAGCAGTACTTC.